This T cell receptor (beta chain) was sequenced during a study of blood T cell repertoires in COVID-19. On the study more broadly: In each case, the material was cDNA or gDNA derived from T cells, B-cell-depleted T cells, or PBMCs.

Cohorts were determined from participant-reported clinical history. Libraries were prepared by immunoSEQ multiplex PCR; TCRdb keeps only in-frame clonotypes and omits some of them. Of more than 250,000 clones listed, about 91% are singletons. Germline lookup yields CDR1 KGHDR and CDR2 SFDVKD. J gave up 2 bases and V 7 bases, and 6 bases lay outside the gene matches. The CDR3 consists of 15 residues. This clone was found once. Sequenced material: PBMCs or T cells enriched from blood (not recorded which). The TCR comes from a woman in her forties with acute COVID-19. This chain uses TRBV24-1 with TRBJ2-5; 10 bases match TRBD1. The CDR3 sequence is CATSPGTGDQETQYF. As DNA, the CDR3 is TGTGCCACCAGCCCCGGGACAGGGGATCAAGAGACCCAGTACTTC.